This T cell receptor beta chain was sequenced for a study of blood T cell repertoires in COVID-19 (dated by TCRdb to the early 2020s). Notes on the research overall: Collaborator samples came from the United States, Italy and Spain and covered acute and convalescent phases of COVID-19. The material from the prospective study consisted of cDNA or gDNA derived from T cells, B-cell-depleted T cells, or PBMCs. Subjects who had been exposed to COVID-19, were actively infected with it, or had recovered from it provided the deeply sampled blood TCRbeta repertoires that made up the dataset. The repertoires were released in a freely available public database intended as a resource for research on the immune response to SARS-CoV-2. The samples were drawn from the first 160 participants of the ongoing ImmuneRACE study and from 950 to 1,500 subjects provided by 6 global collaborators. Nearly every sample came with metadata listing a de-identified subject ID, COVID-19 status, age in years and sex. Where HLA class I and class II types were available, the types were taken from metadata supplied by the sample provider, not from assay-based typing. Here is what the overall study found, with its caveats: How much clinical and demographic metadata was included differed by source and by participant, and the metadata was provided uncurated.

Trimming at the junction amounts to 4 bases on V and 4 bases on J, and the germline ends lie 18 bases apart. From its cysteine to its phenylalanine, the CDR3 spans 16 amino acids. The CDR3 DNA has 48 bases and is translated from base 1. From a lookup of the germline V gene, CDR1 and CDR2 are SGHRS and YFSETQ. The collaborating institutions used their own protocols to collect whole blood in K2EDTA tubes. For TCRbeta analysis, collaborator samples were shipped as frozen whole blood, as isolated PBMCs, or as DNA extracted from either sample type. The immunoSEQ Assay, a bias-controlled multiplex PCR, was used to amplify TCRbeta CDR3 regions from genomic DNA. On the authors' methods: The number of nucleated cells in each sample was estimated from the amplification of reference gene primers within the assay. To quantify the absolute abundance of each unique TCRbeta CDR3 rearrangement, sequence reads were collapsed and filtered. For each sample, productive Simpson clonality was calculated by taking the square root of Simpson's diversity index across productive rearrangements. This is the immuneACCESS table as TCRdb keeps it, with only in-frame sequences that have V and J called. A part of the clones is gone; compared with another copy, unresolved V genes explain less than half, and the rest is unexplained. D and trimming come from the DNA, and the V and J calls and clone size come from that table. Within this sample are 160,000 or so clones, with roughly 90% of them counted one time only. The top ten clones comprise roughly 2.8% of the sample.

This clone was observed a handful of times. The specificity of this receptor is unknown. Nothing much larger sits one base from this clone, and base qualities are not available. The sequence came from a man aged 60 to 69 with acute or convalescent COVID-19. The specimen was peripheral blood. This sequence uses TRBV5-1 and TRBJ1-3; TRBD1 is a possible D gene, resting on 6 matching bases. CDR3 protein: CASSPWAGVKGNTIYF. The sequence in DNA is TGCGCCAGCAGCCCCTGGGCAGGGGTAAAGGGAAACACCATATATTTT. With all but the CDR3 taken from the reference TRBV5-1 and TRBJ1-3 genes, the full variable domain is: KAGVTQTPRYLIKTRGQQVTLSCSPISGHRSVSWYQQTPGQGLQFLFEYFSETQRNKGNFPGRFSGRQFSNSRSEMNVSTLELGDSALYLCASSPWAGVKGNTIYFGEGSWLTVV.